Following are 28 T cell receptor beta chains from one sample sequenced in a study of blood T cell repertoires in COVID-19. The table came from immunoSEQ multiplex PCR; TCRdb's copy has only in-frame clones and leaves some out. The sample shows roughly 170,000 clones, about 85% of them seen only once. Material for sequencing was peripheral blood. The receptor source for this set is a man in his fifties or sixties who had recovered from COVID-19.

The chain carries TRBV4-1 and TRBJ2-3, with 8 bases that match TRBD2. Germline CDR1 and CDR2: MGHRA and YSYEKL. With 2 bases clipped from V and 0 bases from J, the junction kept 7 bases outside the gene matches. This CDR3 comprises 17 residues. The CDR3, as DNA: TGCGCCAGCAGCCAATTATTCAGCGGGGGAAGCACAGATACGCAGTATTTT. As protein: CASSQLFSGGSTDTQYF.

The DNA for the CDR3 is TGTGCCAGCAGTTACCACAGGGGGAGTGGGGGTCAGCCCCAGCATTTT. Protein product: CASSYHRGSGGQPQHF. The V and J genes are TRBV6-2 or TRBV6-3 and TRBJ1-5, with 8 bases lining up with TRBD1. The V and J ends lost 2 bases and 6 bases, in that order; junction bases with no gene match: 9. CDR1 is MNHEY and CDR2 is SVGEGT in the germline V gene. The length of the CDR3 is 16 residues.

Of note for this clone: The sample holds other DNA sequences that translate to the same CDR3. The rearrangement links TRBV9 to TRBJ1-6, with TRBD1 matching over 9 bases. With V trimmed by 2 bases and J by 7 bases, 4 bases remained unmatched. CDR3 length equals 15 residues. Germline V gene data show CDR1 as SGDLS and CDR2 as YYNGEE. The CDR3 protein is CASSVGTGPNSPLHF. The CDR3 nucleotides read TGTGCCAGCAGCGTGGGGACAGGGCCCAATTCACCCCTCCACTTT.

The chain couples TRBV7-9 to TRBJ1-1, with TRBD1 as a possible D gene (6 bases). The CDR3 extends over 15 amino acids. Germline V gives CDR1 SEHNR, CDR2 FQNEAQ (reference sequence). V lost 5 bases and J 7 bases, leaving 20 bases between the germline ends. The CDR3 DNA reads TGTGCCAGCAGCCTGGCTGTGGGGGGGCAAGATGAAGCTTTCTTT. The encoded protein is CASSLAVGGQDEAFF.

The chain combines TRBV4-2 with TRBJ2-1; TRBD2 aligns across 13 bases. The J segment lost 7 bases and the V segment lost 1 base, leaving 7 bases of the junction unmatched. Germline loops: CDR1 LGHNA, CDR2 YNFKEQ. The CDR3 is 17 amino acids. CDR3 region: CASSQGAGTSGVNEQFF. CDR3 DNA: TGTGCCAGCAGCCAAGGGGCGGGGACTAGCGGGGTGAATGAGCAGTTCTTC.

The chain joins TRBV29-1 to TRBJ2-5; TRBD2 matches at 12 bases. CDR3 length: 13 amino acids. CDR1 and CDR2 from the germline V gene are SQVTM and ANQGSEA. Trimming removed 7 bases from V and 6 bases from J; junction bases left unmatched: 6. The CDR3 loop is CSERTSGVKTQYF. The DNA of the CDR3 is TGCAGCGAACGGACTAGCGGGGTGAAGACCCAGTACTTC.

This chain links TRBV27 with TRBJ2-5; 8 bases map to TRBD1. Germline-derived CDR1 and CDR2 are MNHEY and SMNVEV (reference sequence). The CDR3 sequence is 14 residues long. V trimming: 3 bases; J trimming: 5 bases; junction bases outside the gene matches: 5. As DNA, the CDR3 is TGTGCCAGCAGTTTCCAGGGGGCTAGTGAGACCCAGTACTTC. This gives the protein CASSFQGASETQYF.

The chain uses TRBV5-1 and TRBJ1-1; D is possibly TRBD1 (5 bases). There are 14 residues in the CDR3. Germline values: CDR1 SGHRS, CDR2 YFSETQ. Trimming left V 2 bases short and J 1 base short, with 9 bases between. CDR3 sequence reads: CASSFTGTNTEAFF. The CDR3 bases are TGCGCCAGCAGCTTTACAGGAACGAACACTGAAGCTTTCTTT.

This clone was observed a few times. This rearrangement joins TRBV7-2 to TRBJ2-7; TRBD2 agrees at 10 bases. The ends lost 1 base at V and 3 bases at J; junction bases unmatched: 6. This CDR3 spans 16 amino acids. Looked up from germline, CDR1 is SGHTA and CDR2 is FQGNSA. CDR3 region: CASSLVPSGGIYEQYF. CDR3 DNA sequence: TGTGCCAGCAGCTTAGTGCCTAGCGGGGGAATCTACGAGCAGTACTTC.

CDR3 sequence reads: CASSTGGAGDTQYF. Written as DNA, the CDR3 is TGTGCCAGCAGTACAGGGGGAGCGGGAGATACGCAGTATTTT. The V gene is TRBV6-5, the J gene TRBJ2-3; 8 nucleotides match TRBD1. Germline V gene lookup returns CDR1 MNHEY and CDR2 SVGAGI. V trimming: 5 bases; J trimming: 5 bases; junction bases outside the gene matches: 6. This CDR3 is built from 14 residues.

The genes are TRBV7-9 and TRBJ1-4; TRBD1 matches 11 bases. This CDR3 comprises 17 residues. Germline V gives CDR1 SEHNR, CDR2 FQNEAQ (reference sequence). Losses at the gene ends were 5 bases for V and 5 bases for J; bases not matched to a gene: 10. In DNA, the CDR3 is TGTGCCAGCAGCCTCGGGACAGGGGGAGTTACAAATGAAAAACTGTTTTTT. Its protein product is CASSLGTGGVTNEKLFF.

CDR3 amino acids: CASSFPPSGYNEQFF. CDR3 sequence (DNA): TGTGCCAGCAGCTTCCCACCTAGCGGCTACAATGAGCAGTTCTTC. The rearrangement joins TRBV7-8 to TRBJ2-1; the match to TRBD2 covers 7 bases. After removal of 3 bases from V and 3 bases from J, the junction contained 5 bases not matched to a gene. Germline V gives CDR1 SGHVS, CDR2 FQNEAQ. This CDR3 is 15 amino acids long.

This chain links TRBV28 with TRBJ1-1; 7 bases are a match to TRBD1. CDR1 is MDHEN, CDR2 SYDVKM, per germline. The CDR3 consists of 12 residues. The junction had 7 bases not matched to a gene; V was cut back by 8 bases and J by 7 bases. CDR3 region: CASDKQGLEAFF. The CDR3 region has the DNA TGTGCCAGCGATAAACAGGGGCTTGAAGCTTTCTTT.

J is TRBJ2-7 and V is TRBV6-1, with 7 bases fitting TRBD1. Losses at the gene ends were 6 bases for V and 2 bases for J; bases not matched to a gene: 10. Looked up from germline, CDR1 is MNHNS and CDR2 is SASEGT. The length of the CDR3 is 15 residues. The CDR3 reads CASREGAFETYEQYF. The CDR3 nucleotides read TGTGCCAGCAGAGAGGGGGCGTTTGAAACCTACGAGCAGTACTTC.

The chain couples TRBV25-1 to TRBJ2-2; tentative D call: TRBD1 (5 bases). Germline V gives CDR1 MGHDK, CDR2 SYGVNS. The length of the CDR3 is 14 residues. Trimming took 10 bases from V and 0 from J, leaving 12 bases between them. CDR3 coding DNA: TGTGCCACCCAGGACACGACGAACACCGGGGAGCTGTTTTTT. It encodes CATQDTTNTGELFF.

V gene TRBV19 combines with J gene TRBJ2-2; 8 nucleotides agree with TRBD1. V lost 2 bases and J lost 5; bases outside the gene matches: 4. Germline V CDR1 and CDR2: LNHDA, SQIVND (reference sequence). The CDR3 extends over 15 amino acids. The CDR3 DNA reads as TGTGCCAGTAGTATAAAGGACAGGGAGACCGGGGAGCTGTTTTTT. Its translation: CASSIKDRETGELFF.

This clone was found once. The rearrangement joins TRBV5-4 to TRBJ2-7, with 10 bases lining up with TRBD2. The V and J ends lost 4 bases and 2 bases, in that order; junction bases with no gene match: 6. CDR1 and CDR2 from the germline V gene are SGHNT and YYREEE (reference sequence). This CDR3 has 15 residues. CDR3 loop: CASSPLAGGAYEQYF. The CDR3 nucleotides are TGTGCCAGCAGCCCATTAGCGGGGGGTGCCTACGAGCAGTACTTC.

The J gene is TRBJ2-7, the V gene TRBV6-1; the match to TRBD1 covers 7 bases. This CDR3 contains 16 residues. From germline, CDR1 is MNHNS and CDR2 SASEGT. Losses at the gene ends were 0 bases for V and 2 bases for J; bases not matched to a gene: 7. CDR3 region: CASSEALQQGTYEQYF. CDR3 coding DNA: TGTGCCAGCAGTGAAGCGCTTCAACAGGGGACCTACGAGCAGTACTTC.

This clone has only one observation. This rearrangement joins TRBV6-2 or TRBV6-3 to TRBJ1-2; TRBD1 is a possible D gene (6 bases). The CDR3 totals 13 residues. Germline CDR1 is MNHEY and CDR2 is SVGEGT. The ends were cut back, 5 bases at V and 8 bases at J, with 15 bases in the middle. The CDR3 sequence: CASSPGQRRGYTF. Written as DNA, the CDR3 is TGTGCCAGCAGTCCCGGACAGCGTCGCGGCTACACCTTC.

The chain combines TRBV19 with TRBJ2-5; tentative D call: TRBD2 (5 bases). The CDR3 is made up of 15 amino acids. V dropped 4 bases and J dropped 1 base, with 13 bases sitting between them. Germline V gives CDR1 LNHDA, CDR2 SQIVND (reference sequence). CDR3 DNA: TGTGCCAGTAGTAATAGCGCCAGTCCCCAAGAGACCCAGTACTTC. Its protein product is CASSNSASPQETQYF. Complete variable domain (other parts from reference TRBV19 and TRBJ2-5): DGGITQSPKYLFRKEGQNVTLSCEQNLNHDAMYWYRQDPGQGLRLIYYSQIVNDFQKGDIAEGYSVSREKKESFPLTVTSAQKNPTAFYLCASSNSASPQETQYFGPGTRLLVL.

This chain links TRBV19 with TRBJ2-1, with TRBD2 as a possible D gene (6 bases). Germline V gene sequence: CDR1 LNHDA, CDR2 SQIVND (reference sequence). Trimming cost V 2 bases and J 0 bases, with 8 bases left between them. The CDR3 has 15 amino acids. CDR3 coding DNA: TGTGCCAGTAGTATAACCGGGGGCTCCTACAATGAGCAGTTCTTC. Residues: CASSITGGSYNEQFF.

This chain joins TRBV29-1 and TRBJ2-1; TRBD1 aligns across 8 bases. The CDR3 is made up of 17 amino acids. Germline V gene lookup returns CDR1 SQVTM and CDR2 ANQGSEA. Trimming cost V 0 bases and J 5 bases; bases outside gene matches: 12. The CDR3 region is CSVEDWTDRERDNEQFF. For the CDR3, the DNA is TGCAGCGTTGAAGACTGGACGGACAGGGAAAGGGACAATGAGCAGTTCTTC.

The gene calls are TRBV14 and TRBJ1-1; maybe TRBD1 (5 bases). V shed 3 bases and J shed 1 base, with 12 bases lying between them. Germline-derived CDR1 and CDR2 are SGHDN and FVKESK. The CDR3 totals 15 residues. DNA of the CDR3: TGTGCCAGCAGCCACCAGACAGTTCCGAACACTGAAGCTTTCTTT. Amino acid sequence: CASSHQTVPNTEAFF.

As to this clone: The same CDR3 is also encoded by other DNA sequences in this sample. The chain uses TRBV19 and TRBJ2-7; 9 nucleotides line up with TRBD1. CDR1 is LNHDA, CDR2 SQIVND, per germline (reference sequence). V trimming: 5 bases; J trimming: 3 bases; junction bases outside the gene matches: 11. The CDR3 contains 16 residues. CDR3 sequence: CASSRMSGTGIYEQYF. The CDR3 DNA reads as TGTGCCAGTAGTCGTATGTCCGGGACAGGGATCTACGAGCAGTACTTC. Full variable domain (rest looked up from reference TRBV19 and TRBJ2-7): DGGITQSPKYLFRKEGQNVTLSCEQNLNHDAMYWYRQDPGQGLRLIYYSQIVNDFQKGDIAEGYSVSREKKESFPLTVTSAQKNPTAFYLCASSRMSGTGIYEQYFGPGTRLTVT.

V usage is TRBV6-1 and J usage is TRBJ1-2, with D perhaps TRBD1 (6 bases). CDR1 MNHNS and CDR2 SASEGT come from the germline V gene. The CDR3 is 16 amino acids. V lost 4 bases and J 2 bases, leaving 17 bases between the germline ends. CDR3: CASSVGGRDGNYGYTF. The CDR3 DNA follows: TGTGCCAGCAGTGTCGGGGGGCGGGATGGCAACTATGGCTACACCTTC.

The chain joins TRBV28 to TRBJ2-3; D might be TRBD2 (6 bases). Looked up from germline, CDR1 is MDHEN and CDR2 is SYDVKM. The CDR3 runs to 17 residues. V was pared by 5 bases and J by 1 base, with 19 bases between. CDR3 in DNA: TGTGCCAGCAGTACAAGCCAGGGACTCGAGGGCACAGATACGCAGTATTTT. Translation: CASSTSQGLEGTDTQYF. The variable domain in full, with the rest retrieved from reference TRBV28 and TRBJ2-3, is DVKVTQSSRYLVKRTGEKVFLECVQDMDHENMFWYRQDPGLGLRLIYFSYDVKMKEKGDIPEGYSVSREKKERFSLILESASTNQTSMYLCASSTSQGLEGTDTQYFGPGTRLTVL.

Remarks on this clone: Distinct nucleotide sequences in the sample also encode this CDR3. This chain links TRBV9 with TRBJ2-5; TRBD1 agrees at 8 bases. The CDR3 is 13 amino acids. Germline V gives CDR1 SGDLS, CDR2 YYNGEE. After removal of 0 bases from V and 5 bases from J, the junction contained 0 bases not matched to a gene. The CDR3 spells CASSVAGGETQYF. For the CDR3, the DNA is TGTGCCAGCAGCGTAGCAGGGGGCGAGACCCAGTACTTC.

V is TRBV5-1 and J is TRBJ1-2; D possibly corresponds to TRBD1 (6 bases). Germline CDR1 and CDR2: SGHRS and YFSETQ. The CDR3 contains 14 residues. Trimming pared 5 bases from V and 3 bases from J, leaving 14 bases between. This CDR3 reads CASSGAGTYYGYTF. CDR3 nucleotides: TGCGCCAGCAGTGGGGCCGGGACATACTATGGCTACACCTTC.